The 26 T cell receptor beta chains presented below share a single source sample, sequenced in a study of cytomegalovirus exposure and HLA in healthy donors. The PCR ran on 60 Vbeta and 13 Jbeta primers. Sequencing was performed with immunoSEQ multiplex PCR; in TCRdb, only in-frame clones are kept and a portion is missing. The table includes tens of thousands of clones, roughly two thirds detected once. Sample: PBMCs. These receptors originate from a woman aged 25 to 39 in good health and CMV-seronegative.

The rearrangement joins TRBV27 to TRBJ1-1, with D uncertain. The germline V gene has CDR1 MNHEY and CDR2 SMNVEV (reference sequence). The CDR3 contains 14 residues. V was shortened by 3 bases and J by 3 bases, with 11 bases between the two germline ends. CDR3 nucleotide sequence: TGTGCCAGCAGTTTGGGCAGGCGATACACTGAAGCTTTCTTT. Its protein product is CASSLGRRYTEAFF.

The chain recombines TRBV9 with TRBJ2-7; the match to TRBD1 covers 9 bases. The germline CDR1 and CDR2 sequences are SGDLS and YYNGEE. This CDR3 comprises 15 residues. Trimming cost V 4 bases and J 4 bases; bases outside gene matches: 9. As DNA, the CDR3 is TGTGCCAGCAGCACCGCCGGGACAGGGCCTTACGAGCAGTACTTC. Amino acid sequence: CASSTAGTGPYEQYF.

This chain links TRBV18 with TRBJ1-5, with unresolved D. CDR1 is KGHSH, CDR2 LQKENI, per germline. The CDR3 extends over 14 amino acids. Trimming stripped 2 bases from V and 5 bases from J, with 10 bases between. The CDR3 sequence is CASSPKGGDQPQHF. In DNA form, the CDR3 reads TGTGCCAGCTCACCAAAGGGAGGCGATCAGCCCCAGCATTTT. The variable domain in full, with the rest retrieved from reference TRBV18 and TRBJ1-5, is NAGVMQNPRHLVRRRGQEARLRCSPMKGHSHVYWYRQLPEEGLKFMVYLQKENIIDESGMPKERFSAEFPKEGPSILRIQQVVRGDSAAYFCASSPKGGDQPQHFGDGTRLSIL.

V and J are TRBV6-5 and TRBJ1-6, with D possibly TRBD1 on 6 matching bases. From germline, CDR1 is MNHEY and CDR2 SVGAGI. Deletions cut 0 bases from V and 7 bases from J, with 10 bases between. The CDR3 sequence is 15 residues long. The CDR3: CASSYSSGGNSPLHF. The DNA for the CDR3 is TGTGCCAGCAGTTACTCGAGCGGGGGCAATTCACCCCTCCACTTT.

V usage is TRBV2 and J usage is TRBJ2-1; a weak D match, TRBD1 (6 bases). Per the germline V gene, CDR1 is SNHLY and CDR2 is FYNNEI. The CDR3 is 15 residues long. Trimming pared 6 bases from V and 3 bases from J, leaving 15 bases between. Written as DNA, the CDR3 is TGTGCCAGCAGCGCCGCAGGGGTAAGCTACAATGAGCAGTTCTTC. It is translated as CASSAAGVSYNEQFF.

The J gene is TRBJ2-5, the V gene TRBV7-8, with TRBD2 matching 14 bases. This CDR3 is built from 16 residues. Germline loops: CDR1 SGHVS, CDR2 FQNEAQ. With V trimmed by 4 bases and J by 7 bases, 8 bases remained unmatched. DNA of the CDR3: TGTGCCAGCAGCTACACCGGGACTAGCGGGAGAGGGACCCAGTACTTC. Translating gives CASSYTGTSGRGTQYF.

The chain employs TRBV2 and TRBJ1-2; the D gene is possibly TRBD1 (6 bases). The CDR3 contains 13 residues. V dropped 8 bases and J dropped 0 bases, with 10 bases sitting between them. Germline-derived CDR1 and CDR2 are SNHLY and FYNNEI. The CDR3 DNA sequence: TGTGCCAGCCCCAGGGGATCTAACTATGGCTACACCTTC. Its translation: CASPRGSNYGYTF.

The V and J genes are TRBV30 and TRBJ1-2; weak D call: TRBD1 (5 bases). V lost 0 bases and J 8 bases, leaving 13 bases between the germline ends. Per germline, CDR1 GTSNPN and CDR2 SVGIG (reference sequence). This CDR3 is built from 13 residues. The CDR3: CAWSVPQGRGYTF. CDR3 DNA: TGTGCCTGGAGTGTACCTCAGGGTCGGGGCTACACCTTC.

This clone was counted a few times. The rearrangement joins TRBV28 to TRBJ1-2; 9 nucleotides line up with TRBD1. V lost 3 bases to trimming and J lost 3 bases; unmatched junction nucleotides: 5. The V gene's germline CDR1 is MDHEN and CDR2 SYDVKM. CDR3 length: 15 residues. CDR3 residues: CASSFRDRADYGYTF. CDR3 nucleotides: TGTGCCAGCAGTTTCCGGGACAGGGCCGACTATGGCTACACCTTC.

This clone appeared once. This rearrangement joins TRBV19 to TRBJ1-4; 8 bases match TRBD1. Germline V gene sequence: CDR1 LNHDA, CDR2 SQIVND (reference sequence). Germline trimming cut 5 bases from V and 17 bases from J; bases unmatched to any gene: 10. CDR3 length equals 12 residues. CDR3: CASSPRTGLRFF. The CDR3 DNA reads as TGTGCCAGTAGTCCTCGGACAGGGCTGAGATTTTTT.

The chain links TRBV28 to TRBJ2-5, with 12 bases identical to TRBD1. This CDR3 is built from 18 residues. With V trimmed by 5 bases and J by 0 bases, 10 bases remained unmatched. In germline, CDR1 is MDHEN, CDR2 SYDVKM. The CDR3 loop is CASSGSGTGGGYQETQYF. The CDR3 region has the DNA TGTGCCAGCAGTGGGTCTGGGACAGGGGGCGGGTACCAAGAGACCCAGTACTTC.

This chain links TRBV9 with TRBJ1-1; D not resolved. V was clipped by 5 bases and J by 0 bases, with 11 bases between them. The germline gives CDR1 SGDLS, CDR2 YYNGEE. There are 14 residues in the CDR3. The DNA for the CDR3 is TGTGCCAGCAGTGCCCAGTCACTGAACACTGAAGCTTTCTTT. Translation: CASSAQSLNTEAFF.

The chain links TRBV19 to TRBJ2-7; 7 bases are a match to TRBD1. CDR1 is LNHDA, CDR2 SQIVND, per germline (reference sequence). The J segment lost 3 bases and the V segment lost 4 bases, leaving 9 bases of the junction unmatched. The CDR3 runs to 15 residues. The CDR3 here is CASSTQGPRDYEQYF. CDR3 coding DNA: TGTGCCAGTAGTACACAGGGGCCCCGAGACTACGAGCAGTACTTC.

As for this clone: The same CDR3 can be traced to other DNA sequences in this sample. V gene TRBV28 combines with J gene TRBJ2-7, with D perhaps TRBD2 (6 bases). Germline CDR1 reads MDHEN; CDR2 reads SYDVKM. The CDR3 runs to 13 residues. Trimming removed 3 bases at V and 2 bases at J, with 8 bases between. The CDR3 nucleotides are TGTGCCAGCAGTTTGCGGGAAACCTACGAGCAGTACTTC. It translates to CASSLRETYEQYF.

This sequence joins TRBV19 and TRBJ1-1; no clear D gene. The V gene lost 6 bases and the J gene lost 7 bases, with 21 bases spanning the gap. CDR3 length: 15 residues. Looked up from germline, CDR1 is LNHDA and CDR2 is SQIVND (reference sequence). The CDR3: CASRPFRDRGLEAFF. The CDR3 DNA is TGTGCCAGTAGGCCATTCCGGGATAGAGGACTTGAAGCTTTCTTT.

The chain joins TRBV5-4 to TRBJ2-1, with 8 bases fitting TRBD2. Germline CDR1 SGHNT, CDR2 YYREEE (reference sequence). J was trimmed by 0 bases and V by 0 bases; bases with no gene match: 11. The CDR3 totals 19 residues. DNA of the CDR3: TGTGCCAGCAGCTTGGCTAGCGGGCAACCCTTAAGCTCCTACAATGAGCAGTTCTTC. Amino acid sequence: CASSLASGQPLSSYNEQFF.

This clone was recorded a few times. The rearrangement links TRBV4-1 to TRBJ1-2; D not certain. Germline V gives CDR1 MGHRA, CDR2 YSYEKL. With 3 bases removed from V and 5 bases from J, the gap between germline ends came to 10 bases. CDR3 length equals 13 residues. CDR3 sequence: CASSQDGNYGYTF. For the CDR3, the DNA is TGCGCCAGCAGCCAGGACGGGAATTATGGCTACACCTTC.

This clone occurred a few times. The rearrangement joins TRBV5-1 to TRBJ2-7; tentatively, D is TRBD1 (5 bases). The V gene lost 4 bases and the J gene lost 2 bases, with 19 bases spanning the gap. From germline, CDR1 is SGHRS and CDR2 YFSETQ. The CDR3 covers 16 residues. The CDR3 bases are TGCGCCAGCAGCCAATGGCCCCCACAGGCCCCCTACGAGCAGTACTTC. Its translation is CASSQWPPQAPYEQYF.

Comment on this clone: A junction end diverges from the germline sequence, so it may reflect a read error. The genes are TRBV2 and TRBJ2-7, with 7 bases aligning to TRBD2. Germline V gene data show CDR1 as SNHLY and CDR2 as FYNNEI. The CDR3 runs to 12 residues. CDR3 bases: TGTGCCAGCAGTGTCAGCGGGAATAGCTGGAAGTTC. Translated, it gives CASSVSGNSWKF.

Concerning this clone: This same CDR3 is encoded by further DNA sequences in the sample. The chain joins TRBV5-6 to TRBJ2-5; the D gene is possibly TRBD1 (6 bases). The germline V gene encodes CDR1 SGHDT and CDR2 YYEEEE. The ends were cut back, 4 bases at V and 4 bases at J, with 17 bases in the middle. CDR3 length: 15 residues. The chain's CDR3 is CASSRTVDPRETQYF. The CDR3 DNA is TGTGCCAGCAGCCGGACAGTGGACCCCCGAGAGACCCAGTACTTC. Supplemented by reference TRBV5-6 and TRBJ2-5, the full variable domain reads DAGVTQSPTHLIKTRGQQVTLRCSPKSGHDTVSWYQQALGQGPQFIFQYYEEEERQRGNFPDRFSGHQFPNYSSELNVNALLLGDSALYLCASSRTVDPRETQYFGPGTRLLVL.

V and J are TRBV13 and TRBJ1-2; 8 bases agree with TRBD1. CDR3 size: 19 residues. V shed 5 bases and J 2 bases; nucleotides not matched to a gene: 19. Germline CDR1 reads PRHDT; CDR2 reads FYEKMQ (reference sequence). CDR3 sequence reads: CASSAIGGAGGYTNYGYTF. CDR3 DNA: TGTGCCAGCAGCGCCATTGGTGGGGCAGGGGGCTACACAAACTATGGCTACACCTTC.

The gene calls are TRBV30 and TRBJ1-4; 10 bases are shared with TRBD1. Germline V gives CDR1 GTSNPN, CDR2 SVGIG (reference sequence). The CDR3 covers 14 residues. V lost 3 bases, J lost 4 bases, and 2 bases stayed unmatched. In DNA, the CDR3 is TGTGCCTGGAGCGGGGACAGGGGTAATGAAAAACTGTTTTTT. This encodes CAWSGDRGNEKLFF.

The rearrangement links TRBV6-1 to TRBJ2-7, with 7 positions matching TRBD1. V lost 6 bases to trimming and J lost 4 bases; unmatched junction nucleotides: 9. The germline gives CDR1 MNHNS, CDR2 SASEGT. The CDR3 runs 14 residues. The CDR3 DNA is TGTGCCAGCAGGGGGACAGAGGGTAGGTACGAGCAGTACTTC. Its protein product is CASRGTEGRYEQYF.

This rearrangement joins TRBV28 to TRBJ2-2; 9 nucleotides agree with TRBD1. Per germline, CDR1 MDHEN and CDR2 SYDVKM. The CDR3 has 15 amino acids. V lost 5 bases, J lost 6 bases, and 7 bases stayed unmatched. The DNA for the CDR3 is TGTGCCAGCAGTGTTCCGGGACAGGGAGCCGGGGAGCTGTTTTTT. Residues: CASSVPGQGAGELFF. Drawing the rest from reference TRBV28 and TRBJ2-2, the complete variable domain is DVKVTQSSRYLVKRTGEKVFLECVQDMDHENMFWYRQDPGLGLRLIYFSYDVKMKEKGDIPEGYSVSREKKERFSLILESASTNQTSMYLCASSVPGQGAGELFFGEGSRLTVL.

This clone was picked up one time. The genes are TRBV19 and TRBJ2-1; possible D gene TRBD2, 6 bases. Per germline, CDR1 LNHDA and CDR2 SQIVND (reference sequence). V was trimmed by 3 bases and J by 6 bases, leaving 15 bases between them. CDR3 length equals 15 residues. The DNA of the CDR3 is TGTGCCAGTAGTATCACTAGCTGGGATCTCAATGAGCAGTTCTTC. It codes for CASSITSWDLNEQFF.

This chain links TRBV7-2 with TRBJ1-2; TRBD1 agrees at 7 bases. Germline V lookup: CDR1 SGHTA, CDR2 FQGNSA. The CDR3 loop spans 13 amino acids. Trimming at V came to 5 bases and at J to 5 bases, leaving 5 bases not matched to a gene. CDR3 loop: CASSPGQAYGYTF. CDR3 sequence (DNA): TGTGCCAGCAGCCCCGGACAGGCGTATGGCTACACCTTC.